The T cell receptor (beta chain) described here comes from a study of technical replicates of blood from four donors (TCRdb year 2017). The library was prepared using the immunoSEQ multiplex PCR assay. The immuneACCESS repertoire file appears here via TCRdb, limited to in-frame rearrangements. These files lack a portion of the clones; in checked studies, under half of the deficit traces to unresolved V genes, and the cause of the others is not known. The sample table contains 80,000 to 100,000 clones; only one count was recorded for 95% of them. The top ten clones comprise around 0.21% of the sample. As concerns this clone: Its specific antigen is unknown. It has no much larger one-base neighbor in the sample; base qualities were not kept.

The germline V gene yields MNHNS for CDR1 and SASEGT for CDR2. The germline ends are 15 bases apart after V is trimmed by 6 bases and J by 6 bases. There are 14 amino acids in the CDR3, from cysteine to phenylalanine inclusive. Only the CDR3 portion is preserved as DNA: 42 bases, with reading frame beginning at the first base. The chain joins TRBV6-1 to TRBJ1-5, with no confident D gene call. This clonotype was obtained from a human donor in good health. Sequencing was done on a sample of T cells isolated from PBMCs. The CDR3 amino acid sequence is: CASRVSTGSQPQHF. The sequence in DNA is TGTGCCAGCAGGGTTTCTACGGGATCTCAGCCCCAGCATTTT.